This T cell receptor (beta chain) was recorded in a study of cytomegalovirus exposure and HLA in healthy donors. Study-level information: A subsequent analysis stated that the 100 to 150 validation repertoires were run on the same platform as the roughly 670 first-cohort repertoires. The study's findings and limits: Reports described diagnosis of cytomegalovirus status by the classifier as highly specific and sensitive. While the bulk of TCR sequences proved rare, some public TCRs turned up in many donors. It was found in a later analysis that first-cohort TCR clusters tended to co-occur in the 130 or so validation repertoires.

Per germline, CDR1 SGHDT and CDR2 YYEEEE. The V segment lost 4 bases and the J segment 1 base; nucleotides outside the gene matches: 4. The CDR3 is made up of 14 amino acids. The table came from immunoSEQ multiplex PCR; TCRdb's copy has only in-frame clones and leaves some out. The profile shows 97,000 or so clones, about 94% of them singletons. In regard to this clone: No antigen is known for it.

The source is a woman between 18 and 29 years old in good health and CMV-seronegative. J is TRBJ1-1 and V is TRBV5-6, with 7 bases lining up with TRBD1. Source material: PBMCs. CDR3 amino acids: CASSEGDRNTEAFF. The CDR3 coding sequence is TGTGCCAGCAGCGAGGGGGACAGGAACACTGAAGCTTTCTTT.